The clone carrying this TCR beta chain was detected only a few times. In TCRdb, the RT-PCR reads were re-called with MiXCR into one record per CDR3 protein. Altogether about 680,000 distinct CDR3 sequences are present, approximately 15% being singletons, with the ten largest covering 3.6%. The germline gives CDR1 SGHTA, CDR2 FQGTGA. This CDR3 is 14 amino acids long. Trimming left V 1 base short and J 2 bases short, with 9 bases between. The specimen was memory CD4+ T cells from blood. The source is a female donor in good health, serving as a healthy control. The chain uses TRBV7-3 and TRBJ2-7; D unresolved. In DNA, the CDR3 is TGTGCCAGCAGCTTAAATGCAGGAACCTACGAGCAGTACTTC. This codes for CASSLNAGTYEQYF.